This TCR beta chain derives from a study of early T cells in non-severe SARS-CoV-2 infection. Attachment of unique molecular identifiers to individual cDNA molecules was performed. TCRdb reanalysed the 5' RACE reads using MiXCR and keeps one entry per CDR3 protein. The table has about 44,000 distinct CDR3 sequences, about 25% seen once. CDR1 and CDR2 from the germline V gene are SGHTA and FQGNSA. With 2 bases removed from V and 0 bases from J, the gap between germline ends came to 9 bases. The CDR3 consists of 15 residues. The genes are TRBV7-2 and TRBJ2-3, with D perhaps TRBD2 (6 bases). This clonotype was obtained from an adult who was a healthcare worker with PCR-confirmed SARS-CoV-2 infection or an uninfected control (not recorded which). The sample in question was whole blood, obtained at baseline. CDR3 region: CASSLYGGSTDTQYF. The CDR3 region has the DNA TGTGCCAGCAGCTTATACGGGGGAAGCACAGATACGCAGTATTTT. The variable domain in full, with the rest retrieved from reference TRBV7-2 and TRBJ2-3, is GAGVSQSPSNKVTEKGKDVELRCDPISGHTALYWYRQSLGQGLEFLIYFQGNSAPDKSGLPSDRFSAERTGGSVSTLTIQRTQQEDSAVYLCASSLYGGSTDTQYFGPGTRLTVL.